This T cell receptor beta chain was sequenced in a study of T cell repertoires in cytomegalovirus infection. On the study more broadly: Matching HLA type and CMV infection were both indicated by public TCR beta signatures.

TCRdb itself ran the reads through MiXCR, one entry per CDR3 protein. This table has roughly 180,000 distinct CDR3 sequences, about 18% appearing once. The study's findings and limits: Summed frequency of public TCR beta families distinguished CMV carriers with the relevant HLA.

As concerns this clonotype: Its cognate antigen is unknown.

The V and J ends lost 2 bases and 2 bases, in that order; junction bases with no gene match: 7. This CDR3 has 19 residues. The germline CDR1 and CDR2 sequences are MDHEN and SYDVKM. Sample: CD8+ T cells from PBMCs. This receptor was identified in a human donor in good health (CMV status not recorded). Some clones in this sample may be carry-over from other donors' samples. J is TRBJ2-3 and V is TRBV28; 16 nucleotides line up with TRBD2. The CDR3 is CASSLLGTSGGAPTDTQYF. The DNA of the CDR3 is TGTGCCAGCAGTTTACTTGGGACTAGCGGGGGGGCACCCACAGATACGCAGTATTTT.